These 10 T cell receptor beta chains were all obtained from the same sample, sequenced in a study of neoadjuvant nivolumab and ipilimumab in lung cancer. Repertoires were generated with immunoSEQ multiplex PCR, while TCRdb's copy carries only in-frame clones and drops some. This sample has tens of thousands of clones; more than 70% occur once, and the top ten carry approximately 5.9%. The input for sequencing was peripheral blood, taken before neoadjuvant nivolumab, alone or with ipilimumab. These TCRs come from an adult with non-small cell lung cancer.

This chain uses TRBV6-5 with TRBJ1-6; unclear D gene. The germline V gene encodes CDR1 MNHEY and CDR2 SVGAGI. The CDR3 runs to 14 residues. Trimming took off 3 bases at V and 2 bases at J, with 5 bases between the two ends. Here the CDR3 reads CASSYTAYNSPLHF. CDR3 DNA: TGTGCCAGCAGTTATACAGCCTATAATTCACCCCTCCACTTT.

This chain uses TRBV5-8 with TRBJ1-6; D possibly corresponds to TRBD1 (5 bases). Trimming took 4 bases from V and 9 from J, leaving 14 bases between them. CDR3 length: 14 amino acids. Germline V gives CDR1 SGHTS, CDR2 YDEGEE. The CDR3 DNA follows: TGTGCCAGCAGCCCCGACAGATCCGGTTCACCCCTCCACTTT. The encoded protein is CASSPDRSGSPLHF.

The chain's CDR3 is CASSPDRSYNEQFF. CDR3 DNA: TGCGCCAGCAGCCCGGACAGGAGCTACAATGAGCAGTTCTTC. The chain uses TRBV5-1 and TRBJ2-1, with TRBD1 identical over 7 bases. The CDR3 contains 14 residues. Germline values: CDR1 SGHRS, CDR2 YFSETQ. V was pared by 4 bases and J by 3 bases, with 4 bases of the junction left unmatched. The entire variable domain, with the rest obtained from reference TRBV5-1 and TRBJ2-1, is as follows: KAGVTQTPRYLIKTRGQQVTLSCSPISGHRSVSWYQQTPGQGLQFLFEYFSETQRNKGNFPGRFSGRQFSNSRSEMNVSTLELGDSALYLCASSPDRSYNEQFFGPGTRLTVL.

This rearrangement joins TRBV7-9 to TRBJ2-3, with 7 bases identical to TRBD2. Losses at the gene ends were 7 bases for V and 0 bases for J; bases not matched to a gene: 4. CDR1 and CDR2 from the germline V gene are SEHNR and FQNEAQ (reference sequence). This CDR3 is built from 14 residues. The CDR3 region is CASKLAESTDTQYF. CDR3 in DNA: TGTGCCAGCAAGCTAGCGGAGAGCACAGATACGCAGTATTTT.

The chain joins TRBV19 to TRBJ1-6; 9 positions agree with TRBD1. The CDR3 runs to 15 residues. V lost 6 bases to trimming and J lost 9 bases; unmatched junction nucleotides: 9. CDR1 and CDR2 (germline): LNHDA, SQIVND (reference sequence). CDR3 sequence: CASSSRDRDGSPLHF. CDR3 sequence (DNA): TGTGCCAGTAGCTCCCGGGACAGGGACGGTTCACCCCTCCACTTT.

The chain has TRBV7-3 and TRBJ2-5; D gene unclear. This CDR3 comprises 14 residues. CDR1 and CDR2 (germline): SGHTA, FQGTGA. The ends were cut back, 5 bases at V and 2 bases at J, with 12 bases in the middle. CDR3: CASSQPGPQETQYF. CDR3 bases: TGTGCCAGCAGCCAACCCGGGCCTCAAGAGACCCAGTACTTC. Filled out from reference TRBV7-3 and TRBJ2-5, the complete variable domain reads GAGVSQTPSNKVTEKGKYVELRCDPISGHTALYWYRQSLGQGPEFLIYFQGTGAADDSGLPNDRFFAVRPEGSVSTLKIQRTERGDSAVYLCASSQPGPQETQYFGPGTRLLVL.

The J gene is TRBJ2-2, the V gene TRBV21-1. TRBV21-1 is deemed a pseudogene. This CDR3 is built from 10 residues. This CDR3 is CARHTGELFF. The CDR3 nucleotides read TGTGCCAGACACACCGGGGAGCTGTTTTTT.

This chain links TRBV14 with TRBJ2-1, with TRBD2 matching over 7 bases. V lost 1 base to trimming and J lost 12 bases; unmatched junction nucleotides: 6. CDR3 size: 13 residues. Germline lookup yields CDR1 SGHDN and CDR2 FVKESK. DNA for the CDR3: TGTGCCAGCAGCCAAGTGTTGGCGGGGGTGCAGTTCTTC. It is translated as CASSQVLAGVQFF.

The rearrangement joins TRBV6-4 to TRBJ2-1; either TRBD1 or TRBD2 may fit D (5 bases each). Trimming removed 2 bases from V and 11 bases from J, with 13 bases in between. The V gene's germline CDR1 is MRHNA and CDR2 SNTAGT. The CDR3 is made up of 13 amino acids. The CDR3 DNA is TGTGCCAGCAGTGACGGGACCTCTGATAAGCAGTTCTTC. Its protein is CASSDGTSDKQFF.

This clone appeared a few times. This chain uses TRBV9 with TRBJ1-2; 9 bases align to TRBD1. This CDR3 is 15 amino acids long. The germline V gene encodes CDR1 SGDLS and CDR2 YYNGEE. The trim removed 3 bases at V and 8 bases at J, leaving 11 bases unmatched. Here the CDR3 DNA reads TGTGCCAGCAGCGCCGGGACAGGGCCTTTTGGGGGCTACACCTTC. The encoded protein is CASSAGTGPFGGYTF.